This TCR beta chain was retrieved from a study of blood T cell repertoires in COVID-19. Across the whole study: Samples taken during acute and convalescent COVID-19 were collected in the United States, Italy and Spain.

Sequencing used immunoSEQ multiplex PCR; TCRdb keeps in-frame clones, though not all of them. The sample contains about 83,000 clones, roughly nine tenths of which appear only once. The receptor's source is a woman over 75 with active or convalescent COVID-19. Sequencing was performed on peripheral blood.

In DNA form, the CDR3 reads TGTGCCAGTAGTGTGGGACAGGGTCTCGACGAGCAGTACTTC. Translating it yields CASSVGQGLDEQYF. The genes are TRBV19 and TRBJ2-7; 9 nucleotides match TRBD1. Per germline, CDR1 LNHDA and CDR2 SQIVND (reference sequence). The CDR3 contains 14 residues. The J segment lost 5 bases and the V segment lost 5 bases, leaving 7 bases of the junction unmatched.